This TCR beta chain was obtained from a study of cytomegalovirus exposure and HLA in healthy donors. Study-wide findings and caveats: Despite most TCR sequences being rare, some public TCRs occurred in many donors. The classifier, whose performance was assessed in both the original and validation cohorts, reportedly diagnosed cytomegalovirus status with high specificity and sensitivity.

The germline V gene encodes CDR1 MDHEN and CDR2 SYDVKM. The V gene lost 5 bases and the J gene lost 6 bases, with 8 bases spanning the gap. This CDR3 contains 11 residues. Sequencing was performed with immunoSEQ multiplex PCR; in TCRdb, only in-frame clones are kept and a portion is missing. The table shows more than 110,000 clones, with about 83% occurring only once. A remark on this clone: Its antigen is still unknown.

What was sequenced was PBMCs. J is TRBJ2-7 and V is TRBV28, with D maybe TRBD2 (5 bases). The TCR was taken from a woman aged 25-40 years in good health and CMV-seronegative. This CDR3 is CASSTRVEQYF. In nucleotides, the CDR3 is TGTGCCAGCAGTACTAGGGTCGAGCAGTACTTC.